This T cell receptor (beta chain) came from a study of persistence of HIV-infected CD4 T cells. Looking at the study overall: Isolated cells were CMV- and HIV-1 Gag-responding CD4+ T cells.

Cells were stimulated with CMV-infected fibroblast lysates at approximately 10 ug/mL. CD40L-negative CD69-negative CD45RO-high memory CD4+ T cells were sorted as populations depleted of antigen-responding cells. Comment on this clone: Its cognate antigen is unknown.

The immunoSEQ assay was version 4, run in survey mode. Assay: immunoSEQ multiplex PCR; the TCRdb copy retains only in-frame clones and omits some. The table has approximately 31,000 clones, about 80% seen once. V dropped 2 bases and J dropped 2 bases, with 9 bases sitting between them. The CDR3 consists of 14 residues. Germline V gives CDR1 ENHRY, CDR2 SYGVKD. The chain has TRBV10-3 and TRBJ1-1; TRBD1 is a possible D gene (5 bases). The material sequenced was CD4+ T cells sorted from PBMCs after roughly 19-hour stimulation, taken from a patient who received antiretroviral therapy. The TCR was taken from an adult woman with HIV who was CMV-seropositive. The CDR3 coding sequence is TGTGCCATCAGTGAGGGCCGGGGCAACACTGAAGCTTTCTTT. Translating gives CAISEGRGNTEAFF.